Shown below are 28 T cell receptor beta chains from a single sample sequenced in a study of shared clonotypes between healthy human individuals. The naive CD8 subset, CD45RO-negative cells positively selected for CCR7, excluded terminally differentiated effector memory CD45RA+ cells. Only in-frame clones appear in the TCRdb table, and some are missing; sequencing was by immunoSEQ multiplex PCR. The sample yields fewer than 850,000 clones, approximately 96% seen once. Sequences were obtained from naive CD8+ T cells sorted from blood. These receptors originate from a man aged 25-45 years in good health.

The CDR3 sequence is CASSPGGKSNQPQHF. The CDR3 DNA follows: TGTGCCAGCAGCCCGGGTGGCAAGAGCAATCAGCCCCAGCATTTT. This sequence joins TRBV7-9 and TRBJ1-5; D gene ambiguous. The CDR3 runs 15 residues. Per germline, CDR1 SEHNR and CDR2 FQNEAQ (reference sequence). V gave up 5 bases and J gave up 1 base, with 12 bases separating them.

The J gene is TRBJ2-7, the V gene TRBV2; a weak D match, TRBD1 (6 bases). CDR1 SNHLY and CDR2 FYNNEI come from the germline V gene. The ends were cut back, 5 bases at V and 0 bases at J, with 17 bases in the middle. The CDR3 contains 16 residues. The CDR3 coding sequence is TGTGCCAGCAGTATAGGGGTGGGACAAAGCTCCTACGAGCAGTACTTC. It codes for CASSIGVGQSSYEQYF.

The chain joins TRBV19 to TRBJ2-7, with 8 bases matching TRBD2. With V trimmed by 1 base and J by 0 bases, 2 bases remained unmatched. CDR1 is LNHDA and CDR2 is SQIVND in the germline V gene (reference sequence). The length of the CDR3 is 15 residues. The CDR3 nucleotides are TGTGCCAGTAGTATAGTTAGCGGGACCTCCTACGAGCAGTACTTC. Protein sequence: CASSIVSGTSYEQYF.

V usage is TRBV27 and J usage is TRBJ2-3; TRBD2 matches 7 bases. This CDR3 spans 12 amino acids. With V trimmed by 5 bases and J by 10 bases, 6 bases remained unmatched. The V gene's germline CDR1 is MNHEY and CDR2 SMNVEV (reference sequence). CDR3 protein: CASSHGRISQYF. The CDR3 nucleotides read TGTGCCAGCAGTCACGGGAGGATTTCGCAGTATTTT.

V and J are TRBV6-5 and TRBJ2-1; 12 bases are a match to TRBD2. In germline, CDR1 is MNHEY, CDR2 SVGAGI. The ends lost 8 bases at V and 3 bases at J; junction bases unmatched: 5. CDR3 size: 15 residues. This CDR3 is CASGRLAGDYNEQFF. For the CDR3, the DNA is TGTGCCAGCGGGAGACTAGCGGGAGACTACAATGAGCAGTTCTTC.

The genes are TRBV5-6 and TRBJ2-1, with 9 bases aligning to TRBD2. Germline V gene data show CDR1 as SGHDT and CDR2 as YYEEEE. The CDR3 has 16 residues. The V gene end was trimmed by 3 bases and the J gene end by 0 bases; junction bases not matched to a gene: 4. The CDR3 DNA reads as TGTGCCAGCAGCTACCTGACTAGCGGCTCCTACAATGAGCAGTTCTTC. It is translated as CASSYLTSGSYNEQFF. The complete variable domain, with remaining parts taken from reference TRBV5-6 and TRBJ2-1, reads DAGVTQSPTHLIKTRGQQVTLRCSPKSGHDTVSWYQQALGQGPQFIFQYYEEEERQRGNFPDRFSGHQFPNYSSELNVNALLLGDSALYLCASSYLTSGSYNEQFFGPGTRLTVL.

The chain uses TRBV6-4 and TRBJ2-7, with D possibly TRBD1 on 5 matching bases. This CDR3 is 13 amino acids long. Germline lookup yields CDR1 MRHNA and CDR2 SNTAGT. V was clipped by 5 bases and J by 4 bases, with 12 bases between them. CDR3 sequence: CASSPGPAYEQYF. The CDR3, as DNA: TGTGCCAGCAGTCCAGGGCCCGCTTACGAGCAGTACTTC.

CDR3 sequence: CASSNYRVSDTQYF. The DNA of the CDR3 is TGTGCCAGCAGTAACTACAGGGTTTCAGATACGCAGTATTTT. The chain is built from TRBV27 and TRBJ2-3; D is possibly TRBD1 (6 bases). V was trimmed by 5 bases and J by 4 bases, leaving 13 bases between them. CDR3 length: 14 residues. The germline gives CDR1 MNHEY, CDR2 SMNVEV (reference sequence).

This clone came up once. The genes are TRBV29-1 and TRBJ1-3; D remains unclear. Germline values: CDR1 SQVTM, CDR2 ANQGSEA. Trimming cost V 5 bases and J 6 bases, with 14 bases left between them. The length of the CDR3 is 13 residues. CDR3 residues: CSVSLVGENTIYF. The CDR3 nucleotides are TGCAGCGTTTCTCTAGTTGGGGAAAACACCATATATTTT.

The chain is built from TRBV5-1 and TRBJ2-7, with 7 positions matching TRBD1. V lost 3 bases and J lost 2; bases outside the gene matches: 2. Germline V lookup: CDR1 SGHRS, CDR2 YFSETQ. The CDR3 sequence is 13 residues long. CDR3: CASSWDRAYEQYF. The DNA for the CDR3 is TGCGCCAGCAGCTGGGACAGAGCCTACGAGCAGTACTTC.

The V gene is TRBV7-2, the J gene TRBJ1-5; 9 nucleotides match TRBD1. The V gene's germline CDR1 is SGHTA and CDR2 FQGNSA. V shed 4 bases and J 5 bases; nucleotides not matched to a gene: 6. CDR3 length equals 15 residues. The CDR3 sequence is CASSSQGAGDQPQHF. In nucleotides, the CDR3 is TGTGCCAGCAGCTCACAGGGGGCGGGCGATCAGCCCCAGCATTTT.

V is TRBV7-9 and J is TRBJ1-2; 9 nucleotides line up with TRBD1. Trimming at V came to 3 bases and at J to 0 bases, leaving 11 bases not matched to a gene. CDR3 length: 18 amino acids. Germline CDR1 is SEHNR and CDR2 is FQNEAQ (reference sequence). CDR3 protein: CASSFVPGQGAPNYGYTF. The CDR3 coding sequence is TGTGCCAGCAGCTTTGTGCCGGGACAGGGAGCCCCTAACTATGGCTACACCTTC.

The rearrangement uses TRBV29-1 and TRBJ2-5, with TRBD1 as a possible D gene (5 bases). The CDR3 runs 14 residues. Trimming removed 2 bases from V and 1 base from J, with 11 bases in between. Germline V lookup: CDR1 SQVTM, CDR2 ANQGSEA. CDR3 coding DNA: TGCAGCGTTGAAAATCTTGACAGCCAAGAGACCCAGTACTTC. Translating gives CSVENLDSQETQYF.

V usage is TRBV6-5 and J usage is TRBJ1-3; TRBD1 might be the D (5 bases). The CDR3 has 15 amino acids. Germline V gene sequence: CDR1 MNHEY, CDR2 SVGAGI. The V and J ends lost 5 bases and 0 bases respectively, with 11 bases between them. The CDR3 bases are TGTGCCAGCAGTCTTTACAGGTCCTCTGGAAACACCATATATTTT. It specifies CASSLYRSSGNTIYF.

The V call is TRBV11-2, the J call TRBJ1-3; TRBD1 aligns across 8 bases. The CDR3 totals 17 residues. J was trimmed by 0 bases and V by 4 bases; bases with no gene match: 8. Germline lookup yields CDR1 SGHAT and CDR2 FQNNGV. The CDR3 reads CASSSHDRGLSGNTIYF. The CDR3, as DNA: TGTGCCAGCAGCTCCCATGACAGGGGACTCTCTGGAAACACCATATATTTT.

The CDR3 spells CANNDHRTRGEETQYF. The CDR3 nucleotides are TGTGCCAACAATGACCACAGGACGAGGGGGGAAGAGACCCAGTACTTC. The V and J genes are TRBV27 and TRBJ2-5, with D perhaps given as TRBD1 or TRBD2 (6 bases each). Per the germline V gene, CDR1 is MNHEY and CDR2 is SMNVEV (reference sequence). V gave up 10 bases and J gave up 3 bases, with 24 bases separating them. The CDR3 is 16 residues long.

This chain uses TRBV4-1 with TRBJ2-7, with D perhaps TRBD2 (6 bases). The CDR3 covers 13 residues. The germline V gene has CDR1 MGHRA and CDR2 YSYEKL. V lost 0 bases, J lost 5 bases, and 8 bases lay in between. The CDR3 DNA sequence: TGCGCCAGCAGCCAAGAGGGGGGTAACGAGCAGTACTTC. Its translation is CASSQEGGNEQYF.

This chain connects TRBV15 to TRBJ2-7; 9 bases align to TRBD1. CDR3 size: 14 residues. Trimming removed 4 bases from V and 2 bases from J; junction bases left unmatched: 3. In germline, CDR1 is LNHNV, CDR2 YYDKDF (reference sequence). CDR3 bases: TGTGCCACCAGCATACGGACAGGGGCCTACGAGCAGTACTTC. It yields the protein CATSIRTGAYEQYF.

The V and J genes are TRBV5-1 and TRBJ2-1; D possibly corresponds to TRBD2 (6 bases). The ends were cut back, 2 bases at V and 4 bases at J, with 13 bases in the middle. Germline V CDR1 and CDR2: SGHRS, YFSETQ. The CDR3 is 15 amino acids. The CDR3 DNA is TGCGCCAGCAGCTTAAGGGCGGGGATGTACAATGAGCAGTTCTTC. Protein product: CASSLRAGMYNEQFF.

The V and J genes are TRBV28 and TRBJ2-3; D call uncertain. V lost 5 bases and J lost 2, with 8 bases in between. The CDR3 consists of 13 residues. Germline-derived CDR1 and CDR2 are MDHEN and SYDVKM. CDR3 coding DNA: TGTGCCAGCAGTATATTCCTCACAGATACGCAGTATTTT. Its translation: CASSIFLTDTQYF.

The chain's CDR3 is CSVEGSGPSGRALNYNEQFF. The CDR3 nucleotides read TGCAGCGTTGAAGGGTCAGGGCCTAGCGGGAGGGCCTTAAACTACAATGAGCAGTTCTTC. The chain links TRBV29-1 to TRBJ2-1, with TRBD2 matching 12 bases. The CDR3 is 20 residues long. In germline, CDR1 is SQVTM, CDR2 ANQGSEA. Germline trimming cut 1 base from V and 3 bases from J; bases unmatched to any gene: 16.

Here the CDR3 reads CASAPGLEGNTGELFF. CDR3 nucleotide sequence: TGTGCCAGCGCGCCGGGACTGGAGGGGAACACCGGGGAGCTGTTTTTT. This chain links TRBV2 with TRBJ2-2, with D perhaps matching TRBD2 (6 bases). The germline CDR1 and CDR2 sequences are SNHLY and FYNNEI. This CDR3 has 16 residues. V dropped 8 bases and J dropped 1 base, with 17 bases sitting between them.

V and J are TRBV27 and TRBJ2-1; D ambiguous. Trimming cost V 6 bases and J 4 bases, with 16 bases left between them. This CDR3 is 15 amino acids long. The V gene's germline CDR1 is MNHEY and CDR2 SMNVEV (reference sequence). The chain's CDR3 is CASSPTPTPYNEQFF. CDR3 bases: TGTGCCAGCAGCCCGACTCCGACGCCATACAATGAGCAGTTCTTC.

CDR3 bases: TGTGCCTGGAGTGGTCAGGGGGGCTACGAGCAGTACTTC. Protein: CAWSGQGGYEQYF. The chain joins TRBV30 to TRBJ2-7; tentative D call: TRBD1 (7 bases). This CDR3 comprises 13 residues. From germline, CDR1 is GTSNPN and CDR2 SVGIG (reference sequence). Trimming took 1 base from V and 3 from J, leaving 10 bases between them.

The rearrangement joins TRBV19 to TRBJ2-7; D is possibly TRBD1 (7 bases). Deletions cut 3 bases from V and 6 bases from J, with 12 bases between. Germline CDR1 and CDR2: LNHDA and SQIVND (reference sequence). The CDR3 sequence is 13 residues long. The CDR3 reads CASSIGGGGEQYF. The CDR3 coding sequence is TGTGCCAGTAGTATTGGAGGGGGCGGCGAGCAGTACTTC.

This chain connects TRBV5-1 to TRBJ2-7; TRBD1 is a possible D gene (6 bases). The CDR3 sequence is 15 residues long. CDR1 and CDR2 from the germline V gene are SGHRS and YFSETQ. V lost 4 bases and J 0 bases, leaving 14 bases between the germline ends. The CDR3 nucleotides are TGCGCCAGCAGCCCACAGGGCTTTGCCTCCTACGAGCAGTACTTC. Translating it yields CASSPQGFASYEQYF.

The chain links TRBV11-3 to TRBJ1-5, with TRBD1 matching over 7 bases. The germline gives CDR1 SGHNT, CDR2 YENEEA. Trimming removed 5 bases from V and 4 bases from J; junction bases left unmatched: 17. The CDR3 has 18 amino acids. The CDR3 DNA follows: TGTGCCAGCAGCCTCACGGCAGGGGGGTCGGGAACGAATCAGCCCCAGCATTTT. Its translation is CASSLTAGGSGTNQPQHF.

The J gene is TRBJ1-1, the V gene TRBV13; possibly TRBD1 for D (6 bases). CDR1 PRHDT and CDR2 FYEKMQ come from the germline V gene (reference sequence). The CDR3 sequence is 17 residues long. The V end was cut by 5 bases, the J end by 3 bases, with 22 bases between. The DNA for the CDR3 is TGTGCCAGCAGCCCGACCGGGACCCTCCCAGGGGACACTGAAGCTTTCTTT. Translating gives CASSPTGTLPGDTEAFF.